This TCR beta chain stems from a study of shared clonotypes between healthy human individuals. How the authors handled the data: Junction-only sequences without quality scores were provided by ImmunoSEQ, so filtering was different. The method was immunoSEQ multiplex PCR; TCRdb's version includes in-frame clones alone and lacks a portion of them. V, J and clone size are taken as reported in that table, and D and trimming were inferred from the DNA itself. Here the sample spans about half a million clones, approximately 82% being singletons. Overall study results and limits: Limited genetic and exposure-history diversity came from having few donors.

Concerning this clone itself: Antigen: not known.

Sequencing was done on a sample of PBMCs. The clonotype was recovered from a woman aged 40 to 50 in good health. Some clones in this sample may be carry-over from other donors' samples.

Here the CDR3 DNA reads TGTGCCAGCAGCTTCCGGGGCCTAAGTAATGAGCAGTTCTTC. Protein sequence: CASSFRGLSNEQFF. The chain joins TRBV7-3 to TRBJ2-1; the D gene could be TRBD1 or TRBD2 (5 bases each). This CDR3 spans 14 amino acids. V lost 3 bases to trimming and J lost 7 bases, with 13 bases between them. CDR1 is SGHTA and CDR2 is FQGTGA in the germline V gene.